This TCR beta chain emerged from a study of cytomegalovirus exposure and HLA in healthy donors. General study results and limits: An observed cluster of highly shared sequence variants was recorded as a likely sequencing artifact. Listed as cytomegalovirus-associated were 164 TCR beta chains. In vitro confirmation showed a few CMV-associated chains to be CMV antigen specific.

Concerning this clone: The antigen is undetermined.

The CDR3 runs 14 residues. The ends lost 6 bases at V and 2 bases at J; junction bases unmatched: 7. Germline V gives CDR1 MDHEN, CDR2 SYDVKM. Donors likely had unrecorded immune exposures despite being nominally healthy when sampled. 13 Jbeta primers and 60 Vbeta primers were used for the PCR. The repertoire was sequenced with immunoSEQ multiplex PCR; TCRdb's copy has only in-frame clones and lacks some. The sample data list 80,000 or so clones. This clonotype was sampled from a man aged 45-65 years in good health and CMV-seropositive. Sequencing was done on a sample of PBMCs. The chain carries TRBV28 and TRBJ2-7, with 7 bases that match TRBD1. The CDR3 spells CASSPDRWAYEQYF. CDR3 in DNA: TGTGCCAGCAGCCCGGACAGGTGGGCCTACGAGCAGTACTTC.